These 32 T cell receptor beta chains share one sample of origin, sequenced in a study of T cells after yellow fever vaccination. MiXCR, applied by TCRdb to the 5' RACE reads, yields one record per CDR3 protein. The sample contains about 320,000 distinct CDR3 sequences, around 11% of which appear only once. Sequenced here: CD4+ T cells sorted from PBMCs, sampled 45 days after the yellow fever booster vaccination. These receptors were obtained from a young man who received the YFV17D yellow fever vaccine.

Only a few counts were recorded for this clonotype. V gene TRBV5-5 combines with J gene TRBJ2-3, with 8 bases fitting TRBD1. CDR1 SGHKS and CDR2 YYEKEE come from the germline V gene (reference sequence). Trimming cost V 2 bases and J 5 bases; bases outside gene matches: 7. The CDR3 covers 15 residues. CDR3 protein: CASSFPRGPEDTQYF. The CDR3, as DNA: TGTGCCAGCAGCTTCCCCAGGGGGCCCGAAGATACGCAGTATTTT.

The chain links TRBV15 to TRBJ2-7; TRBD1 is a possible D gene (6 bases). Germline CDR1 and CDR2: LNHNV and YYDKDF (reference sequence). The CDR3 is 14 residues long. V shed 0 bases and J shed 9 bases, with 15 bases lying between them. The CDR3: CATSRDRDTGGQYV. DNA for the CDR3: TGTGCCACCAGCAGAGACCGGGACACAGGCGGGCAGTACGTC.

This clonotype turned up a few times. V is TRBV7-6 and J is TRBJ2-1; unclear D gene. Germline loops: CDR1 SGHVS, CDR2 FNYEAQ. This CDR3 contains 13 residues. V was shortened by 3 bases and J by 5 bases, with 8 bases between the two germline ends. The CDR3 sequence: CASSFGFHNEQFF. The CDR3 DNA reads TGTGCCAGCAGCTTCGGATTTCACAATGAGCAGTTCTTC. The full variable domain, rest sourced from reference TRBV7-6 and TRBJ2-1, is GAGVSQSPRYKVTKRGQDVALRCDPISGHVSLYWYRQALGQGPEFLTYFNYEAQQDKSGLPNDRFSAERPEGSISTLTIQRTEQRDSAMYRCASSFGFHNEQFFGPGTRLTVL.

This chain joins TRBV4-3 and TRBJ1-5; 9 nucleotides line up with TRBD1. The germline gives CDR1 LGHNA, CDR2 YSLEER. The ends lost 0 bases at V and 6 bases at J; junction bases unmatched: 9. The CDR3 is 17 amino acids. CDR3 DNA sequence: TGCGCCAGCAGCCAAGATATGGGACAGGGCAACAGTCAGCCCCAGCATTTT. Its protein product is CASSQDMGQGNSQPQHF.

The CDR3: CSAVSQIQETQYF. The CDR3 DNA reads TGCAGCGCCGTTTCACAAATCCAAGAGACCCAGTACTTC. The chain uses TRBV29-1 and TRBJ2-5; D call uncertain. Germline assignment: CDR1 SQVTM and CDR2 ANQGSEA. The CDR3 is 13 amino acids. Trimming left V 7 bases short and J 1 base short, with 13 bases between.

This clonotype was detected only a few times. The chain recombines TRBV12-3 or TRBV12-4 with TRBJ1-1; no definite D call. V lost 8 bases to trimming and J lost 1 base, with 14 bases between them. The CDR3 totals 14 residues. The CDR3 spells CASLVGPRNTEAFF. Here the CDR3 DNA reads TGTGCCAGCTTGGTAGGACCACGGAACACTGAAGCTTTCTTT.

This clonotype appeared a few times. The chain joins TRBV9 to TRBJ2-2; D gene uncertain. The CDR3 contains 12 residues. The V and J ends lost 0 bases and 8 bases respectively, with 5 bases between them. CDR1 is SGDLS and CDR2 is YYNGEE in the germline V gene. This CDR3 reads CASSVVGGELFF. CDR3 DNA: TGTGCCAGCAGCGTAGTAGGGGGGGAGCTGTTTTTT.

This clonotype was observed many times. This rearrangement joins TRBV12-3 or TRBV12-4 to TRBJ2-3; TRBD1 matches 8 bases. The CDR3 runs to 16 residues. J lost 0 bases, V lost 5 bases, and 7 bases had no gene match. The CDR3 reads CASSLDRQGSTDTQYF. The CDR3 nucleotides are TGTGCCAGCAGTCTCGATCGACAGGGGAGCACAGATACGCAGTATTTT.

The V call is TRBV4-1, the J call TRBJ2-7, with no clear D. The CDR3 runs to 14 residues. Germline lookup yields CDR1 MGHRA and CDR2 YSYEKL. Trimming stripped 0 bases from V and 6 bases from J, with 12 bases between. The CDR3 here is CASSQEWPTPEQYF. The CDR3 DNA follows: TGCGCCAGCAGCCAAGAGTGGCCAACCCCCGAGCAGTACTTC.

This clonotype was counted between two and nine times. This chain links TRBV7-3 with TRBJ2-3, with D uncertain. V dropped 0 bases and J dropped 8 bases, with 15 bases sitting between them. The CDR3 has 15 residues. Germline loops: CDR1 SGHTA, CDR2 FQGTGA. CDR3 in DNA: TGTGCCAGCAGCTTAACCCTCGGGTCCCTCGGTACGCAGTATTTT. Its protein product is CASSLTLGSLGTQYF. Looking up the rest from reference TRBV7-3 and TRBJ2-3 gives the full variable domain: GAGVSQTPSNKVTEKGKYVELRCDPISGHTALYWYRQSLGQGPEFLIYFQGTGAADDSGLPNDRFFAVRPEGSVSTLKIQRTERGDSAVYLCASSLTLGSLGTQYFGPGTRLTVL.

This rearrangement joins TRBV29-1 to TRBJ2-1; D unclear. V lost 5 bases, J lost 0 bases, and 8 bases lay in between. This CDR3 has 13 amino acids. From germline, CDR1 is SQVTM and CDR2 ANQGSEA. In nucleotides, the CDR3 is TGCAGCGTTCGAGGTATCTCCTACAATGAGCAGTTCTTC. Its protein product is CSVRGISYNEQFF.

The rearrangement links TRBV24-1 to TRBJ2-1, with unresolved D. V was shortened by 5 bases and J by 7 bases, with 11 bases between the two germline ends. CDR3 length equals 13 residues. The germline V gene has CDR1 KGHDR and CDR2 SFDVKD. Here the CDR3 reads CATSAIGRNEQFF. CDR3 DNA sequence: TGTGCCACCAGTGCCATAGGTCGTAATGAGCAGTTCTTC.

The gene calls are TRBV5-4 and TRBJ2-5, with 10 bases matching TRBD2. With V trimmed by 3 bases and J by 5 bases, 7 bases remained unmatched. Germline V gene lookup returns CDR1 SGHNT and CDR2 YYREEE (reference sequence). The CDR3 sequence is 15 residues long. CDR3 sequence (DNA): TGTGCCAGCAGCTCCCCCAGCGGGGGGGCTGAGACCCAGTACTTC. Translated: CASSSPSGGAETQYF.

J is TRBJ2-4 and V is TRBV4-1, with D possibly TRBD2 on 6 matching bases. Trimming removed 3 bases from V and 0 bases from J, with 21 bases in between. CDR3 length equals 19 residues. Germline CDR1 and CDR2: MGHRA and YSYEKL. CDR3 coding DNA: TGCGCCAGCAGCCACGCAGCAGGACCAGGGACTCTAGCCAAAAACATTCAGTACTTC. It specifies CASSHAAGPGTLAKNIQYF.

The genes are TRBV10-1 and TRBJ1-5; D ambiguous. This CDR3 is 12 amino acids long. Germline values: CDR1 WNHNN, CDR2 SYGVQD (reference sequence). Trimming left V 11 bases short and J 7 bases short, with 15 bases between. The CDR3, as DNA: TGCGCCGGGTATGCATCCGGACAGCCCCAGCATTTT. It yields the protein CAGYASGQPQHF.

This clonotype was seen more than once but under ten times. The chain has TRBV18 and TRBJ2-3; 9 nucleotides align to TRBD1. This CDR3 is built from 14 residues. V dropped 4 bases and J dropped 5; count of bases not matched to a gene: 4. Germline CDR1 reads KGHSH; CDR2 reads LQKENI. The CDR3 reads CASSRDRAGDTQYF. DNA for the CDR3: TGTGCCAGCTCACGGGACAGGGCGGGAGATACGCAGTATTTT.

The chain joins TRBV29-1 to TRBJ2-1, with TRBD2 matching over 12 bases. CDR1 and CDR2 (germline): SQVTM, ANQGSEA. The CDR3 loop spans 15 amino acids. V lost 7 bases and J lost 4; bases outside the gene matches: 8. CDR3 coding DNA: TGCAGCGCAGAAGGACTAGCGGGGAGGTACAATGAGCAGTTCTTC. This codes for CSAEGLAGRYNEQFF.

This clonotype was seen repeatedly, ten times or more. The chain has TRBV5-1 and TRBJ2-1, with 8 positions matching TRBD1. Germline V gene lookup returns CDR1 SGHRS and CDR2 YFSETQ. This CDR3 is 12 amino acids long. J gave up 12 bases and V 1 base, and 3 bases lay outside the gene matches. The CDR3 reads CASSLQGAGQFF. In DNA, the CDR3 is TGCGCCAGCAGCTTGCAGGGGGCCGGGCAGTTCTTC.

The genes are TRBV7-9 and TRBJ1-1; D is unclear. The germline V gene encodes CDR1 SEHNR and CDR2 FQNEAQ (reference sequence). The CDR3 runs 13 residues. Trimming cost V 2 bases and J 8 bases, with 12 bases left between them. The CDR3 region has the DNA TGTGCCAGCAGCTTAATGCCGACACGCGAAGCTTTCTTT. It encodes CASSLMPTREAFF.

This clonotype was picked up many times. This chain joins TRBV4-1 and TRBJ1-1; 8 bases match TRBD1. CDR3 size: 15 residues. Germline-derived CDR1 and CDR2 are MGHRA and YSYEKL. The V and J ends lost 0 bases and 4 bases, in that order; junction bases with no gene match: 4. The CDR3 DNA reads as TGCGCCAGCAGCCAAGATAACAGGGGGGTCACTGAAGCTTTCTTT. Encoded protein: CASSQDNRGVTEAFF.

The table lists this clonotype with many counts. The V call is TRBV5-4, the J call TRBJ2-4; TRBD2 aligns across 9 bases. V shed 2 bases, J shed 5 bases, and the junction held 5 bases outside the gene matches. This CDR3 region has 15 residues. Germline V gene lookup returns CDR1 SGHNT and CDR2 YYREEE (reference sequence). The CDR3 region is CASSFGGGAENIQYF. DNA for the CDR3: TGTGCCAGCAGCTTCGGCGGGGGGGCCGAAAACATTCAGTACTTC.

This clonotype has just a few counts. CDR3: CASSLGTDSLNTEAFF. The CDR3 DNA reads as TGCGCCAGCAGCTTGGGGACGGACTCTCTGAACACTGAAGCTTTCTTT. The rearrangement uses TRBV5-1 and TRBJ1-1; D remains ambiguous. Germline V lookup: CDR1 SGHRS, CDR2 YFSETQ. Trimming shortened V by 0 bases and J by 0 bases, and 12 bases separated the two germline ends. The CDR3 contains 16 residues.

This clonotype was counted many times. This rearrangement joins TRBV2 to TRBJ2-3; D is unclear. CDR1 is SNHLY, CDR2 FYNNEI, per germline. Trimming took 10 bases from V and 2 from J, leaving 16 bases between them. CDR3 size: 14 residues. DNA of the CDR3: TGTGCCATCACCACCAGGACCAACACAGATACGCAGTATTTT. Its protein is CAITTRTNTDTQYF.

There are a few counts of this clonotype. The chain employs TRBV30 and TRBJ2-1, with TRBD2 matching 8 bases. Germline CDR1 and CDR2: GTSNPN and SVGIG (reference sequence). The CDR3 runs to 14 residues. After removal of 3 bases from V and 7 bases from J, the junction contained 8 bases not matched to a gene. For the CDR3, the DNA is TGTGCCTGGAGCAACGGGGGGGCCTTAAATGAGCAGTTCTTC. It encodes CAWSNGGALNEQFF. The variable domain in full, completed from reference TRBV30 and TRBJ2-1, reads SQTIHQWPATLVQPVGSPLSLECTVEGTSNPNLYWYRQAAGRGLQLLFYSVGIGQISSEVPQNLSASRPQDRQFILSSKKLLLSDSGFYLCAWSNGGALNEQFFGPGTRLTVL.

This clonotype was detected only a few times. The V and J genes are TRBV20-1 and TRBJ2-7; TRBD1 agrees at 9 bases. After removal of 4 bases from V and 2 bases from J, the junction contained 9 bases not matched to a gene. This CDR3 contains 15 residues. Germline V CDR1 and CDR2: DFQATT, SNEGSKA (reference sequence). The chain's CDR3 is CSAKDPGTGTYEQYF. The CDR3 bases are TGCAGTGCTAAGGACCCCGGGACAGGGACCTACGAGCAGTACTTC.

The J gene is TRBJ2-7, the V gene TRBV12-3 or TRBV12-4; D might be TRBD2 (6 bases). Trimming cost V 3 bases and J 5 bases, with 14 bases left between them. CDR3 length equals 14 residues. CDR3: CASSLAGSKNEQYF. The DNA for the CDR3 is TGTGCCAGCAGTTTGGCGGGGTCTAAGAACGAGCAGTACTTC.

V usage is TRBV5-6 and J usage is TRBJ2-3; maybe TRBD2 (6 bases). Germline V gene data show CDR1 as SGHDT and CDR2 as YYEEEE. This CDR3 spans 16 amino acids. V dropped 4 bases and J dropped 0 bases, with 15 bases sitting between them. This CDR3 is CASSPAWSGSTDTQYF. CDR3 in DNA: TGTGCCAGCAGCCCGGCCTGGAGCGGGAGCACAGATACGCAGTATTTT.

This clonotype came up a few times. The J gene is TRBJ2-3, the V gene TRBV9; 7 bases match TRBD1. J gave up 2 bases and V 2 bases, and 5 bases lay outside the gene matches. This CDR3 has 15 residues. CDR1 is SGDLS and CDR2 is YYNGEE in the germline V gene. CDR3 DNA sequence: TGTGCCAGCAGCGTCTGGACAGGCGTCACAGATACGCAGTATTTT. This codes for CASSVWTGVTDTQYF.

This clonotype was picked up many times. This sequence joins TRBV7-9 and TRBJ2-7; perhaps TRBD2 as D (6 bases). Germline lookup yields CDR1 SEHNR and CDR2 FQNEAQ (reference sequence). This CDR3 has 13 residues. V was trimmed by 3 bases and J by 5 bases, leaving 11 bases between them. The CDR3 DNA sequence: TGTGCCAGCAGCTTTGGAGGGGACGACGAGCAGTACGTC. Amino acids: CASSFGGDDEQYV.

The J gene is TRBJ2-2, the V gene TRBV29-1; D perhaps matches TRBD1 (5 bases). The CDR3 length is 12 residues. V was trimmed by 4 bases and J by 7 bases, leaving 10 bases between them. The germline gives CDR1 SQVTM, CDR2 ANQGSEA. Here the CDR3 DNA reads TGCAGCGTTGGCAGGGATAGCGGGGAGCTGTTTTTT. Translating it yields CSVGRDSGELFF.

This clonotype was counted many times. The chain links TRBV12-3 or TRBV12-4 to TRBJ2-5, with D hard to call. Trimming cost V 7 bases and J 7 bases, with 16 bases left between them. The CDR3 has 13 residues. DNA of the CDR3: TGTGCCAGCATCCCCCCGGGCTCTGGGACCCAGTACTTC. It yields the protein CASIPPGSGTQYF.

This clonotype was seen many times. Here the CDR3 DNA reads TGCGCCAGCAGCCAAGATGGGGGAGAAAAACTGTTTTTT. Encoded protein: CASSQDGGEKLFF. V usage is TRBV4-3 and J usage is TRBJ1-4, with a possible D match to TRBD1 (5 bases). The CDR3 has 13 amino acids. CDR1 LGHNA and CDR2 YSLEER come from the germline V gene. Trimming removed 0 bases from V and 8 bases from J, with 7 bases in between.